The 9 T cell receptor beta chains listed next were all sequenced from one sample in a study of PD-1 blockade in classical Hodgkin lymphoma (dated by TCRdb to about 2020). The sample's time point, from its label and the paper: cycle 4 day 1 (C4D1), after less than 7 weeks of nivolumab. Relapse after autologous stem cell transplantation had occurred in all trial patients, and cohorts A, B and C were distinguished by prior brentuximab vedotin exposure. Using a Miltenyi CD4+ T cell isolation kit, CD4+ T cells were purified from thawed PBMCs through magnetic negative selection. Library creation used the immunoSEQ multiplex PCR assay. TCRdb provides this immuneACCESS table in a form limited to in-frame rearrangements. Some clones are lacking; in checked studies, under half of them reflect an unresolved V gene, and why the rest are absent is not known. Counted in this sample were around 30,000 clones; roughly 80% of them appeared once. The ten biggest clones cover 0.62% of the sample.

Material: CD4+ T cells from blood, obtained before the fourth cycle of nivolumab. The source of these receptors is a human donor with classical Hodgkin lymphoma.

V usage is TRBV10-3 and J usage is TRBJ1-5; D is unclear. The CDR3 covers 12 residues. The germline V gene encodes CDR1 ENHRY and CDR2 SYGVKD. Trimming took 2 bases from V and 5 from J, leaving 4 bases between them. As DNA, the CDR3 is TGTGCCATCAGTGAGGGATATCAGCCCCAGCATTTT. Translated: CAISEGYQPQHF.

The genes are TRBV5-1 and TRBJ1-4, with D maybe TRBD1 (5 bases). Germline CDR1 and CDR2: SGHRS and YFSETQ. The CDR3 contains 14 residues. Trimming took 0 bases from V and 4 from J, leaving 7 bases between them. Here the CDR3 reads CASSLGQYNEKLFF. The CDR3, as DNA: TGCGCCAGCAGCTTGGGACAGTATAATGAAAAACTGTTTTTT.

The gene calls are TRBV28 and TRBJ2-5; 9 bases are a match to TRBD2. The closer fit of TRBJ2-7 to the DNA end suggests the J call may be wrong. CDR3 length: 16 residues. Per the germline V gene, CDR1 is MDHEN and CDR2 is SYDVKM. In DNA form, the CDR3 reads TGTGCCAGCAGCCCCCTCGGACTAGCGCAGTCCTACGAGCAGTACTTC. It encodes CASSPLGLAQSYEQYF.

This chain connects TRBV6-1 to TRBJ1-2; no definite D call. The V gene lost 0 bases and the J gene lost 2 bases, with 10 bases spanning the gap. The germline CDR1 and CDR2 sequences are MNHNS and SASEGT. CDR3 length: 15 amino acids. The CDR3 sequence: CASSEAPIVNYGYTF. DNA of the CDR3: TGTGCCAGCAGTGAAGCACCCATAGTAAACTATGGCTACACCTTC.

The V call is TRBV7-3, the J call TRBJ2-1, with 10 bases fitting TRBD2. Germline lookup yields CDR1 SGHTA and CDR2 FQGTGA. This CDR3 region has 17 residues. V gave up 2 bases and J gave up 4 bases; unmatched junction bases: 8. CDR3 amino acids: CASSLSPAGGPYNEQFF. CDR3 sequence (DNA): TGTGCCAGCAGCTTATCCCCAGCGGGGGGGCCATACAATGAGCAGTTCTTC. Supplemented by reference TRBV7-3 and TRBJ2-1, the full variable domain reads GAGVSQTPSNKVTEKGKYVELRCDPISGHTALYWYRQSLGQGPEFLIYFQGTGAADDSGLPNDRFFAVRPEGSVSTLKIQRTERGDSAVYLCASSLSPAGGPYNEQFFGPGTRLTVL.

The chain joins TRBV19 to TRBJ2-3; D is unclear. The CDR3 totals 17 residues. V lost 4 bases and J 2 bases, leaving 19 bases between the germline ends. CDR1 is LNHDA and CDR2 is SQIVND in the germline V gene (reference sequence). CDR3 residues: CASSRVSSLGATDTQYF. In DNA, the CDR3 is TGTGCCAGTAGTAGGGTTTCTAGTCTAGGAGCCACAGATACGCAGTATTTT.

The DNA for the CDR3 is TGTGCCAGCAGCTTCTCTCGGGCACTGGAAACTTTCTTT. Amino acid sequence: CASSFSRALETFF. The V gene is TRBV5-6, the J gene TRBJ1-1; no clear D gene. Trimming left V 2 bases short and J 12 bases short, with 17 bases between. Germline CDR1 and CDR2: SGHDT and YYEEEE. The CDR3 runs 13 residues.

The chain employs TRBV7-3 and TRBJ2-3; D is possibly TRBD1 (5 bases). The CDR3 covers 16 residues. Germline CDR1 is SGHTA and CDR2 is FQGTGA. Trimming took 2 bases from V and 5 from J, leaving 17 bases between them. The CDR3 sequence is CASSLGVWQGGDTQYF. In DNA, the CDR3 is TGTGCCAGCAGCTTAGGGGTCTGGCAGGGCGGAGATACGCAGTATTTT.

This rearrangement joins TRBV6-6 to TRBJ1-3, with D perhaps matching TRBD1 (6 bases). Germline CDR1 reads MNHNY; CDR2 reads SVGAGI (reference sequence). CDR3 length equals 14 residues. Trimming took off 6 bases at V and 2 bases at J, with 11 bases between the two ends. CDR3 in amino acids: CASSQTGTGNTIYF. The CDR3 DNA follows: TGTGCCAGCAGCCAGACAGGTACTGGAAACACCATATATTTT.